This T cell receptor (beta chain) was documented in a study of shared clonotypes between healthy human individuals. The V gene's germline CDR1 is SEHNR and CDR2 FQNEAQ (reference sequence). This CDR3 spans 14 amino acids. V trimming: 3 bases; J trimming: 9 bases; junction bases outside the gene matches: 3. This table comes from immunoSEQ multiplex PCR, and its TCRdb copy is limited to in-frame clones, with some not included. The sample holds millions of clones; about 92% are singletons and the top ten take 0.39%. The sequence was obtained from a man younger than 30 in good health. Some clones in this sample may be carry-over from other donors' samples. The chain links TRBV7-9 to TRBJ2-1, with 12 positions matching TRBD2. Sequencing was carried out using naive CD4+ T cells from PBMCs. Described subset: CD45RA+ positively selected. The CDR3 DNA sequence: TGTGCCAGCAGCTTTGGACTAGCGGGACTTGAGCAGTTCTTC. It yields the protein CASSFGLAGLEQFF.